The 29 T cell receptor beta chains in this list originate from one sample, sequenced in a study of blood T cell repertoires in COVID-19. The method was immunoSEQ multiplex PCR; TCRdb's version includes in-frame clones alone and lacks a portion of them. In the table there are 250,000 or so clones, about 87% of which are singletons. Sequenced sample: PBMCs or T cells enriched from blood (not recorded which). All receptors derive from a young woman with acute COVID-19.

This clone was observed a single time. This chain joins TRBV11-2 and TRBJ1-2; 7 bases agree with TRBD1. CDR3 size: 15 residues. Germline V CDR1 and CDR2: SGHAT, FQNNGV. V lost 5 bases to trimming and J lost 3 bases; unmatched junction nucleotides: 9. CDR3: CASSQWTGSDYGYTF. The CDR3 nucleotides read TGTGCCAGCAGCCAATGGACAGGTTCGGACTATGGCTACACCTTC.

The chain is built from TRBV6-5 and TRBJ2-3; 9 bases are a match to TRBD2. V lost 1 base, J lost 3 bases, and 2 bases stayed unmatched. CDR3 length: 15 residues. The V gene's germline CDR1 is MNHEY and CDR2 SVGAGI. CDR3 protein: CASSYFSGGTDTQYF. The CDR3 DNA reads TGTGCCAGCAGTTACTTTAGCGGGGGTACAGATACGCAGTATTTT.

This rearrangement joins TRBV25-1 to TRBJ1-1; 11 bases fit TRBD1. Germline CDR1 is MGHDK and CDR2 is SYGVNS. V lost 5 bases to trimming and J lost 6 bases; unmatched junction nucleotides: 2. The CDR3 is 13 residues long. CDR3 residues: CASSPGQGAEAFF. The CDR3 region has the DNA TGTGCCAGCAGTCCGGGACAGGGGGCTGAAGCTTTCTTT.

The V call is TRBV4-3, the J call TRBJ1-2; possible D gene TRBD1, 5 bases. This CDR3 is built from 16 residues. CDR1 is LGHNA, CDR2 YSLEER, per germline. The ends were cut back, 1 base at V and 2 bases at J, with 14 bases in the middle. In nucleotides, the CDR3 is TGCGCCAGCAGCCAAGCCCGACAGTCGCTCAACTATGGCTACACCTTC. Its translation is CASSQARQSLNYGYTF.

The rearrangement joins TRBV19 to TRBJ2-3; the match to TRBD1 covers 7 bases. The germline V gene encodes CDR1 LNHDA and CDR2 SQIVND (reference sequence). The length of the CDR3 is 17 residues. V was pared by 7 bases and J by 2 bases, with 15 bases of the junction left unmatched. This CDR3 is CASTPVRGHALTDTQYF. The CDR3 DNA is TGTGCCAGTACCCCCGTAAGGGGGCACGCCCTCACAGATACGCAGTATTTT.

The rearrangement joins TRBV18 to TRBJ2-3; 8 bases align to TRBD1. The CDR3 covers 13 residues. CDR1 and CDR2 from the germline V gene are KGHSH and LQKENI. J lost 6 bases, V lost 8 bases, and 7 bases had no gene match. CDR3 DNA: TGTGCCAGCCGGCAGGGGGCTGGGGATACGCAGTATTTT. It yields the protein CASRQGAGDTQYF.

This chain links TRBV5-3 with TRBJ1-5, with TRBD1 as a possible D gene (5 bases). TRBV5-3 is sorted into the ORF group, with uncertain function. The CDR3 runs 18 residues. V was trimmed by 3 bases and J by 2 bases, leaving 21 bases between them. The CDR3 region is CARSCRGRAWGGNQPQHF. Here the CDR3 DNA reads TGTGCCAGAAGCTGCCGTGGCAGGGCATGGGGTGGCAATCAGCCCCAGCATTTT.

This clone was counted between two and nine times. The rearrangement uses TRBV6-6 and TRBJ1-2, with D maybe TRBD1 (5 bases). The CDR3 loop spans 13 amino acids. The V gene lost 6 bases and the J gene lost 2 bases, with 10 bases spanning the gap. Per germline, CDR1 MNHNY and CDR2 SVGAGI (reference sequence). The CDR3 nucleotides are TGTGCCAGCAGCCCACAGGACAACTATGGCTACACCTTC. Translation: CASSPQDNYGYTF.

In nucleotides, the CDR3 is TGCGCCAGCAGCCACATGGGACAGTCGAACACTGAAGCTTTCTTT. It encodes CASSHMGQSNTEAFF. J is TRBJ1-1 and V is TRBV4-1, with 7 bases identical to TRBD1. CDR3 length equals 15 residues. In germline, CDR1 is MGHRA, CDR2 YSYEKL. With 3 bases clipped from V and 1 base from J, the junction kept 5 bases outside the gene matches.

CDR3 coding DNA: TGTGCCAGTACCCCCGGACAGTGGGAGAACACTGAAGCTTTCTTT. Translation gives CASTPGQWENTEAFF. The chain employs TRBV19 and TRBJ1-1; TRBD1 is a possible D gene (6 bases). The CDR3 has 15 amino acids. In germline, CDR1 is LNHDA, CDR2 SQIVND (reference sequence). Trimming cost V 7 bases and J 1 base, with 16 bases left between them.

The chain recombines TRBV4-2 with TRBJ2-1; the match to TRBD2 covers 7 bases. Trimming cost V 0 bases and J 2 bases; bases outside gene matches: 10. CDR1 and CDR2 (germline): LGHNA, YNFKEQ. The length of the CDR3 is 18 residues. The CDR3 protein is CASSQDGLGSGTYNEQFF. DNA of the CDR3: TGTGCCAGCAGCCAAGACGGCCTGGGGAGCGGGACCTACAATGAGCAGTTCTTC.

The chain couples TRBV7-9 to TRBJ2-5; D may be TRBD2 (6 bases). The germline CDR1 and CDR2 sequences are SEHNR and FQNEAQ (reference sequence). This CDR3 spans 18 amino acids. Trimming pared 5 bases from V and 5 bases from J, leaving 27 bases between. This CDR3 is CASSGNISGGALLETQYF. In DNA form, the CDR3 reads TGTGCCAGCAGCGGAAACATTAGCGGTGGGGCACTCTTGGAGACCCAGTACTTC.

The chain recombines TRBV5-1 with TRBJ1-6; TRBD1 is a possible D gene (6 bases). Trimming pared 5 bases from V and 12 bases from J, leaving 15 bases between. The CDR3 contains 13 residues. Per the germline V gene, CDR1 is SGHRS and CDR2 is YFSETQ. The CDR3 here is CASRRDTGRPLHF. The CDR3 DNA reads as TGCGCCAGCAGACGGGACACGGGAAGACCCCTCCACTTT.

The gene calls are TRBV14 and TRBJ1-2, with a possible D match to TRBD1 (6 bases). V lost 4 bases to trimming and J lost 12 bases, with 18 bases between them. Per germline, CDR1 SGHDN and CDR2 FVKESK. This CDR3 is 13 amino acids long. The CDR3 region is CASSPFKRGAHTF. CDR3 coding DNA: TGTGCCAGCAGCCCATTCAAACGGGGGGCCCACACCTTC.

This clone was seen only once. This chain joins TRBV11-3 and TRBJ2-1; 14 bases align to TRBD2. In germline, CDR1 is SGHNT, CDR2 YENEEA. This CDR3 comprises 15 residues. The trim removed 5 bases at V and 7 bases at J, leaving 4 bases unmatched. CDR3 protein: CASSAGTSGGNEQFF. The DNA of the CDR3 is TGTGCCAGCAGCGCCGGGACTAGCGGGGGTAATGAGCAGTTCTTC.

This clone has just one count. This sequence joins TRBV27 and TRBJ2-2; 7 positions match TRBD1. Germline trimming cut 6 bases from V and 5 bases from J; bases unmatched to any gene: 6. Germline CDR1 MNHEY, CDR2 SMNVEV (reference sequence). This CDR3 has 14 amino acids. DNA for the CDR3: TGTGCCAGCAGGGGGACAGAGAGGACCGGGGAGCTGTTTTTT. Amino acids: CASRGTERTGELFF.

V and J are TRBV5-4 and TRBJ2-7, with 13 bases matching TRBD2. The V segment lost 2 bases and the J segment 3 bases; nucleotides outside the gene matches: 2. This CDR3 spans 15 amino acids. Germline CDR1 reads SGHNT; CDR2 reads YYREEE (reference sequence). DNA for the CDR3: TGTGCCAGCAGCTTTCGGACTAGCGGGGGCTACGAGCAGTACTTC. It encodes CASSFRTSGGYEQYF.

This chain connects TRBV5-1 to TRBJ1-2, with 8 bases lining up with TRBD1. The CDR3 is made up of 16 amino acids. CDR1 is SGHRS and CDR2 is YFSETQ in the germline V gene. V lost 0 bases to trimming and J lost 8 bases; unmatched junction nucleotides: 12. In DNA, the CDR3 is TGCGCCAGCAGCTTGGCCGGTTCCAGGGGGCTGGAAGGCTACACCTTC. It is translated as CASSLAGSRGLEGYTF.

The chain recombines TRBV19 with TRBJ1-5, with TRBD1 identical over 9 bases. The germline gives CDR1 LNHDA, CDR2 SQIVND (reference sequence). The J segment lost 4 bases and the V segment lost 5 bases, leaving 24 bases of the junction unmatched. This CDR3 region has 21 residues. The CDR3 region is CASSFGTGKALSIRPNQPQHF. In DNA form, the CDR3 reads TGTGCCAGTAGTTTCGGGACAGGGAAAGCCCTCTCCATTAGACCTAATCAGCCCCAGCATTTT.

The chain combines TRBV21-1 with TRBJ2-2; TRBD1, as called in the table, went unchecked against the DNA. TRBV21-1 is listed as a pseudogene. This CDR3 is 19 amino acids long. The CDR3 nucleotides are TGTGCCAGCAGCAAGCCGGGTCAGGGCTCCCTTTATAACACCGGGGAGCTGTTTTTT. It specifies CASSKPGQGSLYNTGELFF.

The chain joins TRBV7-2 to TRBJ1-1; TRBD1 agrees at 7 bases. The V and J ends lost 1 base and 5 bases, in that order; junction bases with no gene match: 4. There are 14 residues in the CDR3. CDR1 and CDR2 (germline): SGHTA, FQGNSA. CDR3 coding DNA: TGTGCCAGCAGCTTAGGACAGGGTTGGACTGAAGCTTTCTTT. Translating gives CASSLGQGWTEAFF.

The gene calls are TRBV6-2 or TRBV6-3 and TRBJ2-6, with a possible D match to TRBD1 (5 bases). V was pared by 3 bases and J by 5 bases, with 17 bases between. Germline CDR1 reads MNHEY; CDR2 reads SVGEGT. The CDR3 consists of 17 residues. The CDR3: CASSYAPRAGWANVLTF. CDR3 in DNA: TGTGCCAGCAGTTATGCGCCTAGGGCAGGGTGGGCCAACGTCCTGACTTTC.

This clone was counted only a few times. The CDR3 protein is CATSPGVPRQPQHF. CDR3 sequence (DNA): TGTGCCACCAGCCCCGGGGTGCCCAGGCAGCCCCAGCATTTT. V and J are TRBV15 and TRBJ1-5; D unresolved. V was shortened by 5 bases and J by 7 bases, with 15 bases between the two germline ends. This CDR3 region has 14 residues. CDR1 LNHNV and CDR2 YYDKDF come from the germline V gene (reference sequence).

This chain joins TRBV7-8 and TRBJ1-4, with a tentative D call TRBD1 (5 bases). Germline values: CDR1 SGHVS, CDR2 FQNEAQ. Trimming stripped 4 bases from V and 8 bases from J, with 14 bases between. There are 14 residues in the CDR3. CDR3 sequence: CASSSWGGSEKLFF. CDR3 nucleotides: TGTGCCAGCAGCTCTTGGGGGGGAAGCGAAAAACTGTTTTTT.

This chain uses TRBV5-1 with TRBJ2-7, with 10 bases lining up with TRBD2. This CDR3 is 15 amino acids long. CDR1 is SGHRS, CDR2 YFSETQ, per germline. J gave up 4 bases and V 5 bases, and 9 bases lay outside the gene matches. The CDR3 loop is CASRRTSGLPYEQYF. DNA for the CDR3: TGCGCCAGCAGGAGGACTAGCGGCCTGCCGTACGAGCAGTACTTC.

The V and J genes are TRBV21-1 and TRBJ2-1; TRBD1, the D gene given by the table, was not confirmed from the DNA. TRBV21-1 is shown as a pseudogene. The CDR3 loop spans 13 amino acids. The CDR3 DNA reads TGTGCCAGCAGCAAAGGTGGTAGGACAGGGCAGTTCTTC. It yields the protein CASSKGGRTGQFF.

The DNA of the CDR3 is TGTGCCAGCAGTTCGACAGACGTAGAGACCCAGTACTTC. Amino acids: CASSSTDVETQYF. This chain joins TRBV28 and TRBJ2-5; weak D call: TRBD1 (5 bases). Germline V gives CDR1 MDHEN, CDR2 SYDVKM. With 4 bases removed from V and 4 bases from J, the gap between germline ends came to 10 bases. The CDR3 is 13 amino acids.

The chain joins TRBV5-1 to TRBJ2-2; 7 bases fit TRBD2. V gave up 3 bases and J gave up 7 bases; unmatched junction bases: 9. Per the germline V gene, CDR1 is SGHRS and CDR2 is YFSETQ. The CDR3 consists of 15 residues. The CDR3 nucleotides read TGCGCCAGCAGCTATGCTAGCGGATGGAGCGGGGAGCTGTTTTTT. Translated, it gives CASSYASGWSGELFF.

The chain links TRBV2 to TRBJ1-4; 10 bases agree with TRBD1. Germline CDR1 SNHLY, CDR2 FYNNEI. The CDR3 loop spans 15 amino acids. V lost 5 bases, J lost 7 bases, and 7 bases stayed unmatched. The CDR3 DNA sequence: TGTGCCAGCAGTCGGACAGGGGGTGTAAGTGAAAAACTGTTTTTT. Its translation is CASSRTGGVSEKLFF.